Following are 25 T cell receptor beta chains from one sample sequenced in a study of T cells after yellow fever vaccination. TCRdb recomputed calls from the 5' RACE reads with MiXCR, one row per CDR3 protein. Found here are hundreds of thousands of distinct CDR3 sequences, 9% to 15% of them singletons; the top ten hold more than 13%. The sequencing here drew on PBMCs, taken on the day of the yellow fever booster vaccination. These TCRs come from a man younger than 45 who received the YFV17D yellow fever vaccine.

The rearrangement joins TRBV6-1 to TRBJ1-5, with D possibly being TRBD1 (5 bases). CDR3 length equals 13 residues. V gave up 6 bases and J gave up 7 bases, with 13 bases separating them. The germline V gene encodes CDR1 MNHNS and CDR2 SASEGT. The CDR3 DNA sequence: TGTGCCAGCAGGGGGGGAACTGGGCAGCCCCAGCATTTT. Amino acid sequence: CASRGGTGQPQHF.

This clonotype has more than one count but fewer than ten. J is TRBJ2-2 and V is TRBV27; TRBD1 aligns across 9 bases. This CDR3 region has 15 residues. V dropped 5 bases and J dropped 8; count of bases not matched to a gene: 9. Per germline, CDR1 MNHEY and CDR2 SMNVEV (reference sequence). The chain's CDR3 is CASSPGTGSIGELFF. The CDR3 DNA sequence: TGTGCCAGCAGTCCCGGGACAGGGTCGATTGGGGAGCTGTTTTTT.

This clonotype was seen only a few times. The CDR3 is CATSREATISGNTIYF. The DNA for the CDR3 is TGTGCCACCAGCAGAGAGGCGACGATCTCTGGAAACACCATATATTTT. The chain has TRBV15 and TRBJ1-3; D gene unclear. The CDR3 extends over 16 amino acids. V lost 0 bases, J lost 0 bases, and 9 bases lay in between. CDR1 and CDR2 (germline): LNHNV, YYDKDF (reference sequence).

This chain links TRBV30 with TRBJ2-3, with D hard to call. Deletions cut 4 bases from V and 4 bases from J, with 6 bases between. Germline loops: CDR1 GTSNPN, CDR2 SVGIG (reference sequence). The CDR3 covers 11 residues. The CDR3 loop is CAWIRADTQYF. As DNA, the CDR3 is TGTGCCTGGATTAGGGCAGATACGCAGTATTTT.

The rearrangement uses TRBV7-9 and TRBJ2-7; D possibly uses TRBD1 or TRBD2 (5 bases each). Germline CDR1 is SEHNR and CDR2 is FQNEAQ (reference sequence). V shed 10 bases and J shed 7 bases, with 20 bases lying between them. This CDR3 is built from 13 residues. This chain's CDR3 is CATTGTGRFEQYF. The CDR3, as DNA: TGTGCCACTACCGGGACCGGTCGCTTTGAGCAGTACTTC.

This clonotype showed up just a few times. The CDR3 region is CATEGGGRAGGEQFF. The CDR3 region has the DNA TGTGCCACCGAAGGAGGCGGGAGGGCCGGCGGGGAGCAGTTCTTC. This chain joins TRBV24-1 and TRBJ2-1; TRBD2 aligns across 9 bases. The germline CDR1 and CDR2 sequences are KGHDR and SFDVKD. The CDR3 runs 15 residues. The V gene end was trimmed by 9 bases and the J gene end by 10 bases; junction bases not matched to a gene: 15.

J is TRBJ2-5 and V is TRBV19; 7 nucleotides match TRBD1. With 3 bases clipped from V and 0 bases from J, the junction kept 4 bases outside the gene matches. The CDR3 covers 15 residues. Germline CDR1 reads LNHDA; CDR2 reads SQIVND (reference sequence). CDR3 in amino acids: CASSIPGTDQETQYF. Written as DNA, the CDR3 is TGTGCCAGTAGTATCCCGGGGACAGACCAAGAGACCCAGTACTTC.

This chain joins TRBV6-5 and TRBJ2-7; 10 nucleotides match TRBD1. The ends lost 2 bases at V and 2 bases at J; junction bases unmatched: 3. The CDR3 spans 15 residues. Looked up from germline, CDR1 is MNHEY and CDR2 is SVGAGI. The CDR3 DNA sequence: TGTGCCAGCAGTTACGGGACAGGGGCAGCCTACGAGCAGTACTTC. As protein: CASSYGTGAAYEQYF.

This rearrangement joins TRBV4-2 to TRBJ2-1; the D gene is possibly TRBD2 (5 bases). The V and J ends lost 8 bases and 2 bases respectively, with 13 bases between them. The CDR3 has 14 residues. The germline V gene has CDR1 LGHNA and CDR2 YNFKEQ. CDR3 sequence reads: CASGPGIAYNEQFF. DNA of the CDR3: TGTGCCAGCGGCCCGGGGATAGCCTACAATGAGCAGTTCTTC.

This rearrangement joins TRBV18 to TRBJ2-7; 8 nucleotides agree with TRBD1. This CDR3 contains 14 residues. The J segment lost 5 bases and the V segment lost 4 bases, leaving 7 bases of the junction unmatched. The germline CDR1 and CDR2 sequences are KGHSH and LQKENI. The CDR3 DNA reads as TGTGCCAGCTCACTCGGACAGGGTGGAGACGAGCAGTACTTC. This translates into CASSLGQGGDEQYF.

This chain joins TRBV20-1 and TRBJ1-3; no clear D gene. Between the trimmed V and J ends, which lost 4 bases and 4 bases, there was a span of 11 bases. The CDR3 consists of 13 residues. Germline V lookup: CDR1 DFQATT, CDR2 SNEGSKA (reference sequence). The CDR3 sequence is CSAKDGRGNTIYF. DNA of the CDR3: TGCAGTGCTAAGGATGGGCGGGGAAACACCATATATTTT.

This clonotype has a count of ten or more. The chain joins TRBV7-2 to TRBJ2-1; D ambiguous. Germline V gene sequence: CDR1 SGHTA, CDR2 FQGNSA. CDR3 length: 12 residues. The V end lost 5 bases, the J end lost 10 bases, and 12 bases lay between the germline ends. The CDR3, as DNA: TGTGCCAGCAGCCTGATCTTGGGCGAGCAGTTCTTC. It specifies CASSLILGEQFF.

The genes are TRBV5-6 and TRBJ2-1; D is perhaps TRBD2 (6 bases). Per the germline V gene, CDR1 is SGHDT and CDR2 is YYEEEE. Trimming took 4 bases from V and 6 from J, leaving 11 bases between them. This CDR3 contains 13 residues. The CDR3 reads CASSTGGPNEQFF. The CDR3 DNA sequence: TGTGCCAGCAGCACAGGAGGGCCCAATGAGCAGTTCTTC.

J is TRBJ2-3 and V is TRBV7-6; D not resolved. Deletions cut 4 bases from V and 4 bases from J, with 12 bases between. This CDR3 comprises 14 residues. Per germline, CDR1 SGHVS and CDR2 FNYEAQ. In DNA form, the CDR3 reads TGTGCCAGCAGCTCAAAGGGCGGCCCAGATACGCAGTATTTT. It translates to CASSSKGGPDTQYF.

CDR3 sequence (DNA): TGTGCCAGCAGTTTATTGGGGAGTGCAGATACGCAGTATTTT. Translating gives CASSLLGSADTQYF. The chain uses TRBV12-3 or TRBV12-4 and TRBJ2-3, with D possibly TRBD2 on 5 matching bases. Between the trimmed V and J ends, which lost 2 bases and 4 bases, there was a span of 10 bases. CDR3 size: 14 residues.

This clonotype appeared a few times. This sequence joins TRBV5-1 and TRBJ2-2; TRBD2 aligns across 9 bases. The ends lost 6 bases at V and 3 bases at J; junction bases unmatched: 3. The germline V gene encodes CDR1 SGHRS and CDR2 YFSETQ. This CDR3 has 14 amino acids. The CDR3 DNA reads TGCGCCAGCATAGCGGGAGTGGACACCGGGGAGCTGTTTTTT. It encodes CASIAGVDTGELFF.

This clonotype was seen a handful of times. The chain links TRBV27 to TRBJ2-1, with TRBD2 matching over 13 bases. Unmatched junction bases numbered 14, after V lost 5 bases and J lost 7 bases. The germline V gene encodes CDR1 MNHEY and CDR2 SMNVEV (reference sequence). CDR3 length equals 18 residues. DNA of the CDR3: TGTGCCAGCAGTCACGGACTAGCGGGAGTGAGTTATGTTAATGAGCAGTTCTTC. Protein: CASSHGLAGVSYVNEQFF.

On this clonotype: A read error may produce the germline difference seen at one junction end. The chain's CDR3 is CASSQALAANVQFF. In nucleotides, the CDR3 is TGTGCCAGCAGCCAAGCGTTAGCGGCCAATGTGCAGTTCTTC. The rearrangement joins TRBV3-1 to TRBJ2-1; a possible D gene is TRBD2 (6 bases). This CDR3 comprises 14 residues. Germline assignment: CDR1 LGHDT and CDR2 YNNKEL (reference sequence).

This clonotype was seen only a few times. The chain links TRBV5-1 to TRBJ2-3; no clear D gene. The CDR3 has 16 residues. Germline V lookup: CDR1 SGHRS, CDR2 YFSETQ. The V and J ends lost 0 bases and 0 bases respectively, with 11 bases between them. CDR3 nucleotide sequence: TGCGCCAGCAGCTTGGAAGACACCCGGAGCACAGATACGCAGTATTTT. This sequence encodes CASSLEDTRSTDTQYF. The whole variable domain, filled in from reference TRBV5-1 and TRBJ2-3, reads KAGVTQTPRYLIKTRGQQVTLSCSPISGHRSVSWYQQTPGQGLQFLFEYFSETQRNKGNFPGRFSGRQFSNSRSEMNVSTLELGDSALYLCASSLEDTRSTDTQYFGPGTRLTVL.

This clonotype was recorded a few times. This sequence joins TRBV27 and TRBJ1-1; D is unresolved. Germline V gene data show CDR1 as MNHEY and CDR2 as SMNVEV (reference sequence). The CDR3 covers 14 residues. Trimming removed 4 bases from V and 0 bases from J, with 9 bases in between. The CDR3 DNA sequence: TGTGCCAGCAGTTCGGCAGAGGTGAACACTGAAGCTTTCTTT. Its protein product is CASSSAEVNTEAFF.

The sample holds a few counts of this clonotype. V is TRBV30 and J is TRBJ2-1; D is undetermined. The CDR3 runs 13 residues. Between the trimmed V and J ends, which lost 0 bases and 8 bases, there was a span of 11 bases. Germline-derived CDR1 and CDR2 are GTSNPN and SVGIG (reference sequence). CDR3 residues: CAWSVQSGDEQFF. CDR3 sequence (DNA): TGTGCCTGGAGTGTACAGAGTGGAGATGAGCAGTTCTTC.

V gene TRBV10-3 combines with J gene TRBJ2-5, with D uncertain. The V and J ends lost 10 bases and 2 bases respectively, with 14 bases between them. Germline values: CDR1 ENHRY, CDR2 SYGVKD. The CDR3 covers 13 residues. The CDR3 sequence: CATRGGQQETQYF. The DNA of the CDR3 is TGTGCCACCAGAGGTGGGCAGCAAGAGACCCAGTACTTC.

This clonotype was observed a handful of times. The V call is TRBV7-6, the J call TRBJ2-5, with unresolved D. V lost 1 base, J lost 2 bases, and 11 bases lay in between. The germline V gene encodes CDR1 SGHVS and CDR2 FNYEAQ. The CDR3 extends over 15 amino acids. CDR3 in amino acids: CASSLDGFPQETQYF. CDR3 DNA sequence: TGTGCCAGCAGCTTAGACGGATTCCCTCAAGAGACCCAGTACTTC.

This clonotype turned up a few times. CDR3 residues: CSARSSVADTQYF. As DNA, the CDR3 is TGCAGTGCCCGGAGTAGCGTCGCAGATACGCAGTATTTT. The V gene is TRBV20-1, the J gene TRBJ2-3; maybe TRBD2 (5 bases). Trimming pared 6 bases from V and 4 bases from J, leaving 14 bases between. Germline V CDR1 and CDR2: DFQATT, SNEGSKA (reference sequence). This CDR3 has 13 amino acids.

There are a few counts of this clonotype. V and J are TRBV10-3 and TRBJ1-6; perhaps TRBD1 as D (5 bases). V lost 4 bases to trimming and J lost 7 bases, with 11 bases between them. Germline CDR1 is ENHRY and CDR2 is SYGVKD. The CDR3 consists of 14 residues. The CDR3 DNA reads as TGTGCCATCAGTGTGCCAGGGACCAATTCACCCCTCCACTTT. Translating gives CAISVPGTNSPLHF.